A selection of T cell receptor beta chains follows, all from one sample in a study of Graves' ophthalmopathy and Graves' hyperthyroidism. Each CDR3 protein is one row after TCRdb ran MiXCR on the multiplex PCR reads. The sample shows over 650,000 distinct CDR3 sequences, more than 40% of them seen only once. Material: peripheral blood. These receptors all stem from an adult man with Graves' ophthalmopathy. The CDR3 runs from the conserved cysteine through the conserved F or W. D genes are given only for firm matches. Only part of the rows carry a size: once, few, many, or a class if the clone is expanded.

d_gene	abundance	v_gene	j_gene	CDR3aa	CDR3nt
-	once	TRBV10-3	TRBJ1-6	CAIAGRDISPLHF	TGTGCCATCGCAGGTCGCGACATCTCACCCCTCCACTTT
TRBD2	many	TRBV6-6	TRBJ2-5	CASSYGGRVGKTQYF	TGTGCCAGCAGTTACGGCGGGAGGGTCGGAAAGACCCAGTACTTC
-	-	TRBV7-8	TRBJ2-7	CASSQDLSGLDEQYF	TGTGCCAGCAGCCAAGATCTAAGCGGGCTCGACGAGCAGTACTTC
-	many	TRBV29-1	TRBJ1-1	CSALRGGGNTEAFF	TGCAGCGCCCTTCGCGGTGGGGGGAACACTGAAGCTTTCTTT
-	few	TRBV7-9	TRBJ2-2	CASRLWMGAANTGELFF	TGTGCCAGCCGTCTATGGATGGGGGCCGCGAACACCGGGGAGCTGTTTTTT
TRBD1	few	TRBV7-3	TRBJ2-5	CASSSRQGETQYF	TGTGCCAGCAGCTCCCGACAGGGCGAGACCCAGTACTTC
-	-	TRBV29-1	TRBJ1-2	CSEPSRGNYGYTF	TGCAGTGAACCCAGTCGGGGTAACTATGGCTACACCTTC
-	-	TRBV5-4	TRBJ1-1	CASRNAPGPPTSGTEAFF	TGTGCCAGCAGGAATGCCCCGGGACCACCGACTTCGGGAACTGAAGCTTTCTTT
-	-	TRBV25-1	TRBJ2-5	CASVERTEETQYF	TGTGCCAGCGTTGAACGGACAGAAGAGACCCAGTACTTC
TRBD1	many	TRBV12-3/TRBV12-4	TRBJ1-2	CASSFKGQGNYGYTF	TGTGCCAGCAGTTTCAAGGGACAGGGAAACTATGGCTACACCTTC
-	-	TRBV19	TRBJ2-2	CVSFGVGELLF	TGTGTCAGCTTCGGGGTCGGGGAGCTGCTTTTT
TRBD1	many	TRBV19	TRBJ2-7	CASGPGQGYEQYF	TGTGCCAGTGGGCCGGGACAGGGCTACGAGCAGTACTTC
-	-	TRBV11-2	TRBJ2-7	CARTGQSSYEQYF	TGTGCCAGAACGGGACAAAGCTCCTACGAGCAGTACTTC
TRBD1	-	TRBV20-1	TRBJ1-6	CSASAGRGQGGSPLHF	TGCAGTGCTAGCGCGGGCAGGGGGCAGGGTGGCTCACCCCTCCACTTT